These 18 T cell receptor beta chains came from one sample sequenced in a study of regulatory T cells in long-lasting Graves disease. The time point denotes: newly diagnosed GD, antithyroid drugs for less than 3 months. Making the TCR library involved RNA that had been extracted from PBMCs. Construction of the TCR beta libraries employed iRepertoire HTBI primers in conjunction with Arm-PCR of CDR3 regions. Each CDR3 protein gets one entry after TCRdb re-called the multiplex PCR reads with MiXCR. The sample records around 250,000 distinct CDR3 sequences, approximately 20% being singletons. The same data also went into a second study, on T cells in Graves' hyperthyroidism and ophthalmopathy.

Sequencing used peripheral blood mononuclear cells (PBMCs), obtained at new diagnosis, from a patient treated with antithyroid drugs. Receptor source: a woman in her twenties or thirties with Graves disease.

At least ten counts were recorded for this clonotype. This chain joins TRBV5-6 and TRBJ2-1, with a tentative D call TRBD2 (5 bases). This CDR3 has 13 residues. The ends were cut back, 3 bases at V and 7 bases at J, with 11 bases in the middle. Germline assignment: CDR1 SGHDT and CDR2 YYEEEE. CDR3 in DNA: TGTGCCAGCAGCTGGAGGCCACAGAATGAGCAGTTCTTC. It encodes CASSWRPQNEQFF. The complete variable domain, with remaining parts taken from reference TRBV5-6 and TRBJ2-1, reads DAGVTQSPTHLIKTRGQQVTLRCSPKSGHDTVSWYQQALGQGPQFIFQYYEEEERQRGNFPDRFSGHQFPNYSSELNVNALLLGDSALYLCASSWRPQNEQFFGPGTRLTVL.

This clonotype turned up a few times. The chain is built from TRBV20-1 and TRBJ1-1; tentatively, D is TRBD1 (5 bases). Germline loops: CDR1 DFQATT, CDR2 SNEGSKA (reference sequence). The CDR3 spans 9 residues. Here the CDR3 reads CTGGAEAFF. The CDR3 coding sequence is TGCACCGGGGGTGCTGAAGCTTTCTTT.

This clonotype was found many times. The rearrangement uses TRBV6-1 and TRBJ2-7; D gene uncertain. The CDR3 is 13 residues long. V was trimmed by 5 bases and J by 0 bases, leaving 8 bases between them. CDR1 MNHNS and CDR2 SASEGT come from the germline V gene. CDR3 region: CASSTSSSYEQYF. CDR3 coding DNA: TGTGCCAGCAGTACCTCCTCCTCCTACGAGCAGTACTTC.

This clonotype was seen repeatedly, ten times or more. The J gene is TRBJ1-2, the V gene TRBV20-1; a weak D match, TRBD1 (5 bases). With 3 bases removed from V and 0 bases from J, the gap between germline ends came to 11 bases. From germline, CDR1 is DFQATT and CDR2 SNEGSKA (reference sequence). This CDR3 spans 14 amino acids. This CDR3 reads CSASDSATNYGYTF. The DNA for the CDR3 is TGCAGTGCTAGTGACAGTGCCACTAACTATGGCTACACCTTC.

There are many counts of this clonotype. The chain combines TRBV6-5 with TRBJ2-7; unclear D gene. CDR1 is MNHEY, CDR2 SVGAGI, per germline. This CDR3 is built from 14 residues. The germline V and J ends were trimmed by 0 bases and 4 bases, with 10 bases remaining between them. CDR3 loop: CASSYSRGVYEQYF. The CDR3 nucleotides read TGTGCCAGCAGTTACTCGAGAGGCGTTTACGAGCAGTACTTC.

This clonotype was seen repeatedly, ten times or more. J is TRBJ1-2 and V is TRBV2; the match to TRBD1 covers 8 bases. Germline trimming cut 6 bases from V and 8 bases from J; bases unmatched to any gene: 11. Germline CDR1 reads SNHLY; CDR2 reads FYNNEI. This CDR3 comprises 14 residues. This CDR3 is CASRLRGQGYGYTF. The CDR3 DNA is TGTGCCAGCAGACTCCGCGGACAGGGCTACGGCTACACCTTC.

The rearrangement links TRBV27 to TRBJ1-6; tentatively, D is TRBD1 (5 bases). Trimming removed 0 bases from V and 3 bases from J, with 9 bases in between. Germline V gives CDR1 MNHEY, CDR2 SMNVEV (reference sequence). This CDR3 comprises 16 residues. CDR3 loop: CASSLSGDYYNSPLHF. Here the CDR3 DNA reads TGTGCCAGCAGTTTATCAGGGGATTACTATAATTCACCCCTCCACTTT.

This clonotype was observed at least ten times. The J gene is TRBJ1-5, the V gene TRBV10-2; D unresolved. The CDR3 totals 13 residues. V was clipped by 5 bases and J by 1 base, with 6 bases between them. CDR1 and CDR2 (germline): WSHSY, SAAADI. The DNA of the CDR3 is TGCGCCAGCAGTTCGGGGAGCAATCAGCCCCAGCATTTT. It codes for CASSSGSNQPQHF.

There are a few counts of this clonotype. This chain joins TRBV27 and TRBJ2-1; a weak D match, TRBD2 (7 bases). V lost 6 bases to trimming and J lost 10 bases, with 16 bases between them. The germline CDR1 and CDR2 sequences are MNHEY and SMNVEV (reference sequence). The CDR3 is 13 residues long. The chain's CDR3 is CASSQVGGGEQFF. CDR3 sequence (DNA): TGTGCCAGCAGCCAAGTAGGGGGGGGCGAGCAGTTCTTC.

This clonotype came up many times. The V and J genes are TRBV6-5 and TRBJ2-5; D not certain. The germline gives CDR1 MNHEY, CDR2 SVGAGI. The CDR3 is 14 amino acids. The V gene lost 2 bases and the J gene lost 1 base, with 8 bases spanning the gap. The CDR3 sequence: CASSYGDLQETQYF. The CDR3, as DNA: TGTGCCAGCAGTTACGGGGATCTCCAAGAGACCCAGTACTTC.

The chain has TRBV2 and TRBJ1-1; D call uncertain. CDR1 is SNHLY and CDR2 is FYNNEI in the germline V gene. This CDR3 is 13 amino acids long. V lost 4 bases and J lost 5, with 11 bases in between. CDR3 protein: CASSATWRTEAFF. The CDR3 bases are TGTGCCAGCAGTGCGACCTGGAGGACTGAAGCTTTCTTT. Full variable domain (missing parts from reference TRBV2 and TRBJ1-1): EPEVTQTPSHQVTQMGQEVILRCVPISNHLYFYWYRQILGQKVEFLVSFYNNEISEKSEIFDDQFSVERPDGSNFTLKIRSTKLEDSAMYFCASSATWRTEAFFGQGTRLTVV.

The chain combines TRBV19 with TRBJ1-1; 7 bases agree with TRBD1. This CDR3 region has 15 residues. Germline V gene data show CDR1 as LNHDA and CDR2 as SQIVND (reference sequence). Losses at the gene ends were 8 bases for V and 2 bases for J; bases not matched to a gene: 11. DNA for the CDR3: TGTGCCAGTCGACGGCAGGGGGGAATTAACACTGAAGCTTTCTTT. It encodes CASRRQGGINTEAFF. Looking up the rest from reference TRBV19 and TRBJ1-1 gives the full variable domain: DGGITQSPKYLFRKEGQNVTLSCEQNLNHDAMYWYRQDPGQGLRLIYYSQIVNDFQKGDIAEGYSVSREKKESFPLTVTSAQKNPTAFYLCASRRQGGINTEAFFGQGTRLTVV.

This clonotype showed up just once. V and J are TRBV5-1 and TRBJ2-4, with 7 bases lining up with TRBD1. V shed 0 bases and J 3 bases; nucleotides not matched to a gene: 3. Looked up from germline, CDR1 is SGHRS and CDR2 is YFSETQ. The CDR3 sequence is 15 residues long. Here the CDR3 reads CASSLGAGGKNIQYF. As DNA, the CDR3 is TGCGCCAGCAGCTTGGGGGCAGGGGGCAAAAACATTCAGTACTTC.

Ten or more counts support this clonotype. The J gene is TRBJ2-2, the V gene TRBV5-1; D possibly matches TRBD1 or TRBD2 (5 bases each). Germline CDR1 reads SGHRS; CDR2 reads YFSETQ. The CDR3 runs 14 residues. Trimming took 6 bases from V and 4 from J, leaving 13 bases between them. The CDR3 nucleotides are TGCGCCAGCACCGAGGGGATGGCCACCGGGGAGCTGTTTTTT. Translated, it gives CASTEGMATGELFF. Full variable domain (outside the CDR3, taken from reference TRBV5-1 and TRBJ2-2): KAGVTQTPRYLIKTRGQQVTLSCSPISGHRSVSWYQQTPGQGLQFLFEYFSETQRNKGNFPGRFSGRQFSNSRSEMNVSTLELGDSALYLCASTEGMATGELFFGEGSRLTVL.

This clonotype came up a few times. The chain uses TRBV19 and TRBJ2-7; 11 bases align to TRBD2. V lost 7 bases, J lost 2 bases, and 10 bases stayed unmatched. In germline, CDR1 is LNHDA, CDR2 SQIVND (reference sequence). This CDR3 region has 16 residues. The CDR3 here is CASIHSGTSGTYEQYF. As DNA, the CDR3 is TGTGCCAGTATACATAGCGGGACTAGCGGAACCTACGAGCAGTACTTC. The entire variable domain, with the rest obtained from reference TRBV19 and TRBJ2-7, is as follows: DGGITQSPKYLFRKEGQNVTLSCEQNLNHDAMYWYRQDPGQGLRLIYYSQIVNDFQKGDIAEGYSVSREKKESFPLTVTSAQKNPTAFYLCASIHSGTSGTYEQYFGPGTRLTVT.

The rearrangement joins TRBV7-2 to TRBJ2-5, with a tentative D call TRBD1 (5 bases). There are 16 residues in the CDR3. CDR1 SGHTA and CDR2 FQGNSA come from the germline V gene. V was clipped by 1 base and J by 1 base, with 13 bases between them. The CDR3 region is CASSLVAGSFQETQYF. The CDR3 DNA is TGTGCCAGCAGCTTAGTGGCAGGGTCCTTCCAAGAGACCCAGTACTTC.

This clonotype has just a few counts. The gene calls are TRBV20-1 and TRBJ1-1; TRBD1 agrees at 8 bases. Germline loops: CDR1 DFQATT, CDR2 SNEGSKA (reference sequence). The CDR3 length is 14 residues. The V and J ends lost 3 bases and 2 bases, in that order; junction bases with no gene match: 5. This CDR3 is CSASRTGFNTEAFF. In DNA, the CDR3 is TGCAGTGCTAGTAGGACAGGGTTCAACACTGAAGCTTTCTTT.

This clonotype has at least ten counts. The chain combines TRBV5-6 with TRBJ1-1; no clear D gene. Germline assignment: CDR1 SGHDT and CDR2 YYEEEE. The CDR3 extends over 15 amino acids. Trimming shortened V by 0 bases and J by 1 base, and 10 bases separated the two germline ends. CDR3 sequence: CASSLAWGANTEAFF. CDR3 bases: TGTGCCAGCAGCTTGGCTTGGGGAGCGAACACTGAAGCTTTCTTT.